Shown below are 30 T cell receptor beta chains from a single sample sequenced in a study of T cell changes during pregnancy in multiple sclerosis. Generated by immunoSEQ multiplex PCR, the TCRdb table keeps only in-frame clones and is missing some. The sample lists more than 25,000 clones, approximately 90% occurring once. The specimen comprised CD8+ T cells from peripheral blood mononuclear cells, sampled in the third trimester of pregnancy. The source is a female donor with multiple sclerosis, enrolled in a pregnancy study.

V and J are TRBV19 and TRBJ2-3, with TRBD1 matching 7 bases. Per the germline V gene, CDR1 is LNHDA and CDR2 is SQIVND (reference sequence). After removal of 5 bases from V and 0 bases from J, the junction contained 5 bases not matched to a gene. The CDR3 has 15 residues. The CDR3 region is CASSFGTASTDTQYF. In DNA, the CDR3 is TGTGCCAGTAGTTTCGGGACAGCTAGCACAGATACGCAGTATTTT.

This sequence joins TRBV4-1 and TRBJ2-1, with a possible D match to TRBD2 (6 bases). The CDR3 sequence is 14 residues long. V shed 11 bases and J shed 0 bases, with 14 bases lying between them. Germline assignment: CDR1 MGHRA and CDR2 YSYEKL. The CDR3: CAASSGNSYNEQFF. The CDR3 DNA follows: TGCGCCGCCAGTAGCGGAAACTCCTACAATGAGCAGTTCTTC.

V gene TRBV27 combines with J gene TRBJ2-7; 8 bases line up with TRBD2. Germline V lookup: CDR1 MNHEY, CDR2 SMNVEV (reference sequence). The CDR3 consists of 14 residues. The J segment lost 5 bases and the V segment lost 6 bases, leaving 9 bases of the junction unmatched. CDR3 residues: CASRTSGRLNEQYF. As DNA, the CDR3 is TGTGCCAGCAGGACCAGCGGGAGACTGAACGAGCAGTACTTC.

This clone occurred a few times. The chain uses TRBV7-9 and TRBJ1-1; D possibly corresponds to TRBD1 (5 bases). The V gene lost 7 bases and the J gene lost 5 bases, with 23 bases spanning the gap. The CDR3 is 16 residues long. Germline values: CDR1 SEHNR, CDR2 FQNEAQ (reference sequence). In DNA form, the CDR3 reads TGTGCCAGCACCCTTTCAACTTCCTCAAGGGGAACTGAAGCTTTCTTT. Translated: CASTLSTSSRGTEAFF.

The rearrangement joins TRBV5-1 to TRBJ1-1; unclear D gene. The CDR3 has 15 amino acids. Trimming pared 4 bases from V and 5 bases from J, leaving 18 bases between. Germline values: CDR1 SGHRS, CDR2 YFSETQ. In nucleotides, the CDR3 is TGCGCCAGCAGCCGTCTCGGCGGGGAGGCGACTGAAGCTTTCTTT. It specifies CASSRLGGEATEAFF.

In DNA form, the CDR3 reads TGTGCCAGCAGTCGAGGGGGGGCCGCCTACAATGAGCAGTTCTTC. This translates into CASSRGGAAYNEQFF. The chain is built from TRBV2 and TRBJ2-1; weak D call: TRBD2 (7 bases). Trimming shortened V by 5 bases and J by 2 bases, and 13 bases separated the two germline ends. This CDR3 has 15 amino acids. The germline gives CDR1 SNHLY, CDR2 FYNNEI.

V gene TRBV5-1 combines with J gene TRBJ2-1, with 8 bases aligning to TRBD1. This CDR3 is 15 amino acids long. CDR1 and CDR2 (germline): SGHRS, YFSETQ. The ends lost 4 bases at V and 6 bases at J; junction bases unmatched: 9. The CDR3 region is CASSDTWTGRNEQFF. DNA of the CDR3: TGCGCCAGCAGCGATACCTGGACAGGGCGCAATGAGCAGTTCTTC.

The CDR3 DNA reads TGTGCCAGCAGCTTAGGCCGGGAGGGCCAAGAGCAGTACTTC. Amino acids: CASSLGREGQEQYF. The chain recombines TRBV7-9 with TRBJ2-7; 8 bases agree with TRBD2. V lost 1 base to trimming and J lost 7 bases; unmatched junction nucleotides: 6. CDR1 SEHNR and CDR2 FQNEAQ come from the germline V gene (reference sequence). This CDR3 contains 14 residues.

This chain uses TRBV9 with TRBJ2-7; tentatively, D is TRBD2 (6 bases). This CDR3 contains 15 residues. Germline CDR1 SGDLS, CDR2 YYNGEE. V lost 4 bases and J 0 bases, leaving 14 bases between the germline ends. CDR3 bases: TGTGCCAGCAGCCCTCGACTGGGGGGCTCCTACGAGCAGTACTTC. Translation gives CASSPRLGGSYEQYF.

This chain uses TRBV7-9 with TRBJ1-1, with 7 positions matching TRBD1. From germline, CDR1 is SEHNR and CDR2 FQNEAQ (reference sequence). V gave up 5 bases and J gave up 0 bases; unmatched junction bases: 3. This CDR3 contains 14 residues. This CDR3 is CASSRGTVNTEAFF. The CDR3 region has the DNA TGTGCCAGCAGCCGAGGGACAGTGAACACTGAAGCTTTCTTT.

The chain has TRBV9 and TRBJ1-1; 7 positions agree with TRBD1. V dropped 0 bases and J dropped 1; count of bases not matched to a gene: 9. The CDR3 consists of 17 residues. The germline V gene encodes CDR1 SGDLS and CDR2 YYNGEE. This chain's CDR3 is CASSVDMRTGRNTEAFF. In nucleotides, the CDR3 is TGTGCCAGCAGCGTAGACATGAGGACAGGACGGAACACTGAAGCTTTCTTT.

This clone was observed a handful of times. V gene TRBV25-1 combines with J gene TRBJ2-3; 7 positions match TRBD2. This CDR3 is built from 17 residues. CDR1 MGHDK and CDR2 SYGVNS come from the germline V gene. J lost 5 bases, V lost 2 bases, and 13 bases had no gene match. The CDR3 loop reads CASSERASGRGLDTQYF. The CDR3 DNA sequence: TGTGCCAGCAGTGAAAGGGCTAGCGGACGGGGGTTAGATACGCAGTATTTT.

The genes are TRBV2 and TRBJ1-4; no clear D gene. Trimming removed 1 base at V and 8 bases at J, with 8 bases between. In germline, CDR1 is SNHLY, CDR2 FYNNEI. The CDR3 length is 13 residues. For the CDR3, the DNA is TGTGCCAGCAGTGAAGGGGAGGAAGAAAAACTGTTTTTT. It specifies CASSEGEEEKLFF. Together with reference TRBV2 and TRBJ1-4, the CDR3 gives the full variable domain: EPEVTQTPSHQVTQMGQEVILRCVPISNHLYFYWYRQILGQKVEFLVSFYNNEISEKSEIFDDQFSVERPDGSNFTLKIRSTKLEDSAMYFCASSEGEEEKLFFGSGTQLSVL.

The rearrangement uses TRBV10-1 and TRBJ1-2, with D perhaps matching TRBD1 (5 bases). With 0 bases removed from V and 8 bases from J, the gap between germline ends came to 13 bases. The CDR3 is 14 residues long. Germline CDR1 and CDR2: WNHNN and SYGVQD (reference sequence). The CDR3 region has the DNA TGCGCCAGCAGTGAGTCGAGGTCAGGGAACGGCTACACCTTC. Translating it yields CASSESRSGNGYTF.

The rearrangement uses TRBV2 and TRBJ2-7; 9 positions agree with TRBD1. This CDR3 spans 14 amino acids. The germline CDR1 and CDR2 sequences are SNHLY and FYNNEI. Unmatched junction bases numbered 6, after V lost 5 bases and J lost 4 bases. CDR3 loop: CASSLDRGAYEQYF. DNA of the CDR3: TGTGCCAGCAGTCTGGACAGGGGAGCGTACGAGCAGTACTTC.

The rearrangement links TRBV7-7 to TRBJ2-2, with TRBD2 matching 7 bases. With V trimmed by 5 bases and J by 5 bases, 11 bases remained unmatched. CDR1 is SSHAT and CDR2 is FNYEAQ in the germline V gene (reference sequence). The CDR3 runs 16 residues. The CDR3 here is CASSPGLSSGTGELFF. For the CDR3, the DNA is TGTGCCAGCAGCCCGGGACTATCGAGTGGGACCGGGGAGCTGTTTTTT.

The V and J genes are TRBV6-6 and TRBJ2-7; D unresolved. Germline V CDR1 and CDR2: MNHNY, SVGAGI (reference sequence). This CDR3 spans 11 amino acids. Trimming pared 2 bases from V and 4 bases from J, leaving 3 bases between. This CDR3 reads CASSYQYEQYF. In nucleotides, the CDR3 is TGTGCCAGCAGTTACCAGTACGAGCAGTACTTC.

This chain uses TRBV27 with TRBJ2-7; no firm D call. Germline CDR1 is MNHEY and CDR2 is SMNVEV (reference sequence). The CDR3 is made up of 15 amino acids. Trimming pared 5 bases from V and 2 bases from J, leaving 16 bases between. The CDR3 nucleotides are TGTGCCAGCAGTACTGAGCGCGGAACCACCTACGAGCAGTACTTC. Translating gives CASSTERGTTYEQYF.

The V call is TRBV7-9, the J call TRBJ2-1; 11 bases agree with TRBD2. From germline, CDR1 is SEHNR and CDR2 FQNEAQ (reference sequence). J was trimmed by 10 bases and V by 5 bases; bases with no gene match: 13. CDR3 length equals 16 residues. CDR3 DNA sequence: TGTGCCAGCAGCCAACGTACTAGCGGGAGCCTCAAGGAGCAGTTCTTC. It encodes CASSQRTSGSLKEQFF.

V usage is TRBV28 and J usage is TRBJ1-4; a possible D gene is TRBD1 (5 bases). The germline V gene encodes CDR1 MDHEN and CDR2 SYDVKM. The CDR3 runs to 17 residues. The V and J ends lost 3 bases and 3 bases respectively, with 17 bases between them. CDR3 sequence (DNA): TGTGCCAGCAGTTTCATGGGAGAGGGACTAGCTAATGAAAAACTGTTTTTT. This gives the protein CASSFMGEGLANEKLFF.

The V gene is TRBV5-1, the J gene TRBJ2-7; 9 nucleotides agree with TRBD2. The germline gives CDR1 SGHRS, CDR2 YFSETQ. V gave up 2 bases and J gave up 4 bases; unmatched junction bases: 7. This CDR3 contains 15 residues. CDR3: CASSLSGGLDYEQYF. Here the CDR3 DNA reads TGCGCCAGCAGCTTAAGCGGGGGGCTAGATTACGAGCAGTACTTC.

This clone has only a few counts. V usage is TRBV13 and J usage is TRBJ1-5; D is ambiguous. Trimming took off 0 bases at V and 12 bases at J, with 9 bases between the two ends. Per the germline V gene, CDR1 is PRHDT and CDR2 is FYEKMQ (reference sequence). The CDR3 is made up of 12 amino acids. CDR3 protein: CASSLGSGDQHF. The CDR3 DNA follows: TGTGCCAGCAGCTTAGGCTCAGGTGACCAGCATTTT. Together with reference TRBV13 and TRBJ1-5, the CDR3 gives the full variable domain: AAGVIQSPRHLIKEKRETATLKCYPIPRHDTVYWYQQGPGQDPQFLISFYEKMQSDKGSIPDRFSAQQFSDYHSELNMSSLELGDSALYFCASSLGSGDQHFGDGTRLSIL.

This chain links TRBV7-9 with TRBJ1-1; TRBD1 agrees at 8 bases. The CDR3 loop spans 16 amino acids. J was trimmed by 5 bases and V by 5 bases; bases with no gene match: 13. Germline CDR1 SEHNR, CDR2 FQNEAQ (reference sequence). CDR3 residues: CASSRGQGKGRTEAFF. Written as DNA, the CDR3 is TGTGCCAGCAGCAGAGGACAGGGAAAGGGGAGGACTGAAGCTTTCTTT.

CDR3 DNA: TGTGCCAGCACCCTGACCCAGGGGAACACTGAAAAACTGTTTTTT. Its translation: CASTLTQGNTEKLFF. The chain employs TRBV28 and TRBJ1-4; D might be TRBD1 (6 bases). CDR3 size: 15 residues. The V end lost 7 bases, the J end lost 7 bases, and 19 bases lay between the germline ends. Germline values: CDR1 MDHEN, CDR2 SYDVKM. Drawing the rest from reference TRBV28 and TRBJ1-4, the complete variable domain is DVKVTQSSRYLVKRTGEKVFLECVQDMDHENMFWYRQDPGLGLRLIYFSYDVKMKEKGDIPEGYSVSREKKERFSLILESASTNQTSMYLCASTLTQGNTEKLFFGSGTQLSVL.

The rearrangement uses TRBV7-2 and TRBJ2-7; D is uncertain. V was clipped by 3 bases and J by 3 bases, with 12 bases between them. Germline CDR1 reads SGHTA; CDR2 reads FQGNSA. This CDR3 is built from 14 residues. Here the CDR3 reads CASSFQTLGYEQYF. DNA for the CDR3: TGTGCCAGCAGCTTTCAGACTTTGGGCTACGAGCAGTACTTC.

Here the CDR3 reads CASSLEGNYGYTF. The CDR3 region has the DNA TGCGCCAGCAGCTTGGAGGGGAACTATGGCTACACCTTC. V is TRBV5-1 and J is TRBJ1-2; D might be TRBD1 (5 bases). CDR3 length: 13 amino acids. Per germline, CDR1 SGHRS and CDR2 YFSETQ. The V gene lost 0 bases and the J gene lost 2 bases, with 5 bases spanning the gap. Using reference TRBV5-1 and TRBJ1-2 for the parts outside the CDR3, the full variable domain is KAGVTQTPRYLIKTRGQQVTLSCSPISGHRSVSWYQQTPGQGLQFLFEYFSETQRNKGNFPGRFSGRQFSNSRSEMNVSTLELGDSALYLCASSLEGNYGYTFGSGTRLTVV.

V is TRBV7-8 and J is TRBJ2-5; D gene unclear. Trimming removed 5 bases from V and 2 bases from J, with 12 bases in between. CDR1 is SGHVS and CDR2 is FQNEAQ in the germline V gene. The CDR3 has 14 residues. CDR3 amino acids: CASSEPRIQETQYF. The DNA of the CDR3 is TGTGCCAGCAGCGAGCCGCGGATACAAGAGACCCAGTACTTC.

The chain has TRBV2 and TRBJ2-5; TRBD2 aligns across 14 bases. The length of the CDR3 is 16 residues. J gave up 3 bases and V 7 bases, and 7 bases lay outside the gene matches. Germline V gene data show CDR1 as SNHLY and CDR2 as FYNNEI. DNA for the CDR3: TGTGCCAGCATCCCCGGGACTAGCGGGGGAAAAGAGACCCAGTACTTC. Encoded protein: CASIPGTSGGKETQYF.

This clone appeared once. This chain links TRBV4-1 with TRBJ2-1; 13 bases are shared with TRBD2. The CDR3 contains 16 residues. Germline CDR1 is MGHRA and CDR2 is YSYEKL. V trimming: 6 bases; J trimming: 1 base; junction bases outside the gene matches: 3. CDR3: CASRWTSGSSYNEQFF. As DNA, the CDR3 is TGCGCCAGCAGGTGGACTAGCGGGAGTTCCTACAATGAGCAGTTCTTC.

The rearrangement joins TRBV5-6 to TRBJ1-2, with no clear D. CDR3 length: 17 residues. With 0 bases removed from V and 0 bases from J, the gap between germline ends came to 15 bases. Germline CDR1 reads SGHDT; CDR2 reads YYEEEE. In DNA form, the CDR3 reads TGTGCCAGCAGCTTGGTGGCAGTTCAAACATCTAACTATGGCTACACCTTC. This translates into CASSLVAVQTSNYGYTF.